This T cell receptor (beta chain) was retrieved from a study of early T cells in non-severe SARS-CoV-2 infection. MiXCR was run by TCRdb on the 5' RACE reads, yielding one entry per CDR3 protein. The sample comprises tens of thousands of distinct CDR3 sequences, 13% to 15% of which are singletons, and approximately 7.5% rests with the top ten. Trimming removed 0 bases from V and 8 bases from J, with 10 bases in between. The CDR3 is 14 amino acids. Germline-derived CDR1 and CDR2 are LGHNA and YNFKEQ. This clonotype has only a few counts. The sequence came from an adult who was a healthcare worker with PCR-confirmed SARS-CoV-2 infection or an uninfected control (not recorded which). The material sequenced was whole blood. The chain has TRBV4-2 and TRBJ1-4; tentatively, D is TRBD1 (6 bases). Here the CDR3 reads CASSQDTGREKLFF. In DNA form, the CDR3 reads TGTGCCAGCAGCCAAGACACAGGGCGCGAAAAACTGTTTTTT.